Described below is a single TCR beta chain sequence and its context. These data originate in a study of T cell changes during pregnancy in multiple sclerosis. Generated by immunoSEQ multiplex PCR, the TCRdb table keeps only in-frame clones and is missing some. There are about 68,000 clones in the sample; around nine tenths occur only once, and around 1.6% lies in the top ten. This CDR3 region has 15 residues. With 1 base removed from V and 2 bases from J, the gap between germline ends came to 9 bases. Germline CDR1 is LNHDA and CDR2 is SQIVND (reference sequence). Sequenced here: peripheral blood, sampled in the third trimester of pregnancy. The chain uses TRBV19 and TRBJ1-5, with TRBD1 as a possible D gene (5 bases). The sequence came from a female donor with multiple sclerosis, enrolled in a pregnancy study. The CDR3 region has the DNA TGTGCCAGTAGTATAGTAGGGGTCCGCAATCAGCCCCAGCATTTT. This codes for CASSIVGVRNQPQHF.